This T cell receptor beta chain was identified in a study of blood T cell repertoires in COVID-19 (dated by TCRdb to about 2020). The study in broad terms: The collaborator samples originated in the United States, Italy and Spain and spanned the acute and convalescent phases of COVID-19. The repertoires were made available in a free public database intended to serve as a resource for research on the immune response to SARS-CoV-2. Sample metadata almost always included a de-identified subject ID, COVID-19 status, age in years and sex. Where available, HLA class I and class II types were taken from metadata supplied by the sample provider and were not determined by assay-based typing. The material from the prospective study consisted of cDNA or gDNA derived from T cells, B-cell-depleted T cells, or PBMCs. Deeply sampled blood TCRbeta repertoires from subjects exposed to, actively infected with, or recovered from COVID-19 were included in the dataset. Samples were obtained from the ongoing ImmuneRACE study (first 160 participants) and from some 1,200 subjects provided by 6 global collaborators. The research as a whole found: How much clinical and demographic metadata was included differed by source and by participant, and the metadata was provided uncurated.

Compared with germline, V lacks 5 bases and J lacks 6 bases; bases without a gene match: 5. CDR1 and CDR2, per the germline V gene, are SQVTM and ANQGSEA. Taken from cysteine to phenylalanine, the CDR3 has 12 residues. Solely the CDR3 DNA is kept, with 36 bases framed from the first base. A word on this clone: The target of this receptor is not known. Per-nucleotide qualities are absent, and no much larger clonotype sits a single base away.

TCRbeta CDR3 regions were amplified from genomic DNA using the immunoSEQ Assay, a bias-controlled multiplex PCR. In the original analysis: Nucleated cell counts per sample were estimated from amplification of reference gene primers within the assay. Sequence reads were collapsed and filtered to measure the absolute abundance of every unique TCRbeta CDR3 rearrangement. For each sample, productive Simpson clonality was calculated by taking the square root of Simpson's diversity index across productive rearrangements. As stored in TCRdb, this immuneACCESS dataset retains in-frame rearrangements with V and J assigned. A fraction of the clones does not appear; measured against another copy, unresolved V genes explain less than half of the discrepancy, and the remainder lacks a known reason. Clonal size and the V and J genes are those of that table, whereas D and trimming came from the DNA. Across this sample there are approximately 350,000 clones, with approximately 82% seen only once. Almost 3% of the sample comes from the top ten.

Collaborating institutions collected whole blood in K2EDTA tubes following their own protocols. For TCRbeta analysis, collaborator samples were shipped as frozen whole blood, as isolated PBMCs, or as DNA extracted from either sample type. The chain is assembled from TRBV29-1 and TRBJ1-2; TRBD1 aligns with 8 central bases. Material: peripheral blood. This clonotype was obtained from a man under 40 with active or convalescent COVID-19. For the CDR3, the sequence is CSVLQGANGYTF. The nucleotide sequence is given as TGCAGCGTTCTTCAGGGGGCAAATGGCTACACCTTC.